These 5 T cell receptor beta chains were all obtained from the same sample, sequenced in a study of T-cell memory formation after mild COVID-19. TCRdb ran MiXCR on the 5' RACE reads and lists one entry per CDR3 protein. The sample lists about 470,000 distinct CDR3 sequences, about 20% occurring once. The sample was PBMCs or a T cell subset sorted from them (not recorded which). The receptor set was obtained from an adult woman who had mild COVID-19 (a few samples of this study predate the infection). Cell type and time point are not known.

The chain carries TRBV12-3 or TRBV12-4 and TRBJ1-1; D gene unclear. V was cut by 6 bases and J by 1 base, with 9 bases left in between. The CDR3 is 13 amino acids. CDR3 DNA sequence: TGTGCCAGCAGCCTCATTGCGAACACTGAAGCTTTCTTT. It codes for CASSLIANTEAFF.

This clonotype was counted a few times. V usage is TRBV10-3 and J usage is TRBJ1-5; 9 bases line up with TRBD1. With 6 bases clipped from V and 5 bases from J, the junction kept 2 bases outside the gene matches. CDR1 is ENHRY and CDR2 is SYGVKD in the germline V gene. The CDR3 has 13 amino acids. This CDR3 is CAIRDRGDQPQHF. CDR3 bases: TGTGCCATCAGGGACAGGGGTGATCAGCCCCAGCATTTT.

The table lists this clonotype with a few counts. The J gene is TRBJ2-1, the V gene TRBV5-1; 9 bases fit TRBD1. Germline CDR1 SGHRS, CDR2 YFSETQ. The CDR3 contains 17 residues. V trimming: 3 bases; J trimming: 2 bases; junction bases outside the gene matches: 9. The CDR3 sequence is CASSSFPDRGTYNEQFF. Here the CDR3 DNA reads TGCGCCAGCAGCTCCTTCCCCGACAGGGGGACCTACAATGAGCAGTTCTTC.

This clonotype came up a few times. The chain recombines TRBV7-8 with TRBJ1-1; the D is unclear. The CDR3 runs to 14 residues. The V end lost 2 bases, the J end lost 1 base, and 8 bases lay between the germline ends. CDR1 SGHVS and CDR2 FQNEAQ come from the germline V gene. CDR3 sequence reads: CASSLRRRNTEAFF. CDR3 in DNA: TGTGCCAGCAGCTTAAGGAGGAGGAACACTGAAGCTTTCTTT.

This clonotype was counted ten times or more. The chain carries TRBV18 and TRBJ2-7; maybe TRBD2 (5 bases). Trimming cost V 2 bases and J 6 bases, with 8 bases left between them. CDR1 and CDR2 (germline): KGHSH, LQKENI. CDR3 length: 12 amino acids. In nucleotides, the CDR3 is TGTGCCAGCTCACCATCGGGGAGCGAGCAGTACTTC. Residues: CASSPSGSEQYF.